This T cell receptor beta chain came from a study of cytomegalovirus exposure and HLA in healthy donors. Study-level points and caveats: Highly shared variants forming one cluster were likely a sequencing artifact.

Nominally healthy donors were sampled, though unrecorded immune exposures were likely. The CDR3 covers 13 residues. Germline V gene sequence: CDR1 SEHNR, CDR2 FQNEAQ (reference sequence). Trimming cost V 5 bases and J 1 base; bases outside gene matches: 0. Details on this clone: Its antigen is not identified.

Amplification used 60 Vbeta primers and 13 Jbeta primers. Sequencing was performed with immunoSEQ multiplex PCR; in TCRdb, only in-frame clones are kept and a portion is missing. Here the sample spans 50,000 to 65,000 clones, 55% to 80% being singletons. Sequenced input: PBMCs. This sequence was found in a woman in her forties or fifties in good health and CMV-seropositive. J is TRBJ2-5 and V is TRBV7-9, with 8 positions matching TRBD1. Written as DNA, the CDR3 is TGTGCCAGCAGCGGACAGGGCCAAGAGACCCAGTACTTC. Translating it yields CASSGQGQETQYF. Full variable domain (rest looked up from reference TRBV7-9 and TRBJ2-5): DTGVSQNPRHKITKRGQNVTFRCDPISEHNRLYWYRQTLGQGPEFLTYFQNEAQLEKSRLLSDRFSAERPKGSFSTLEIQRTEQGDSAMYLCASSGQGQETQYFGPGTRLLVL.